The rows below give T cell receptor beta chains drawn from one sample of a study of blood T cell repertoires in COVID-19. Only in-frame clones appear in the TCRdb table, and some are missing; sequencing was by immunoSEQ multiplex PCR. The sample lists about 50,000 clones; about 80% were seen once. Material: peripheral blood. These receptors all stem from a man between 70 and 80 years old with acute or convalescent COVID-19. The conserved cysteine and the conserved F or W are not part of the CDR3 here. A clone size is listed for some rows: how often the clone was seen (once, few, many), or a class if it is expanded.

clone size: NA
J gene: TRBJ1-6
V gene: TRBV3-1/TRBV3-2
CDR3 protein: ASSYKGGTRSSYNSPLH

clone size: NA
J gene: TRBJ1-4
V gene: TRBV19
CDR3 protein: ASSHGQGGEKLF

clone size: NA
J gene: TRBJ1-5
V gene: TRBV5-6
CDR3 protein: ASSLAGWSNQPQH

clone size: NA
J gene: TRBJ2-2
V gene: TRBV15
CDR3 protein: ATSRDLVGGELF

clone size: NA
J gene: TRBJ1-1
V gene: TRBV5-1
CDR3 protein: ASSLDSLQQAF

clone size: NA
J gene: TRBJ2-7
V gene: TRBV11-3
CDR3 protein: ASSNIGQVQQY

clone size: NA
J gene: TRBJ2-7
V gene: TRBV6-6
CDR3 protein: ASSYREHSSYEQY

clone size: NA
J gene: TRBJ1-2
V gene: TRBV29-1
CDR3 protein: SGGTPGQGGGYT

clone size: NA
J gene: TRBJ2-1
V gene: TRBV10-3
CDR3 protein: AISESGRASGSRNEQF

clone size: NA
J gene: TRBJ1-1
V gene: TRBV24-1
CDR3 protein: ATSEDNAGTGNTEAF

clone size: NA
J gene: TRBJ2-1
V gene: TRBV6-5
CDR3 protein: ASKPLSGTYNEQF

clone size: NA
J gene: TRBJ2-1
V gene: TRBV7-9
CDR3 protein: ASSLERERGYNEQF

clone size: once
J gene: TRBJ2-7
V gene: TRBV5-1
CDR3 protein: ASSPRWAGGDEQY

clone size: NA
J gene: TRBJ1-2
V gene: TRBV24-1
CDR3 protein: ATSAGGSGGYT

clone size: NA
J gene: TRBJ1-1
V gene: TRBV18
CDR3 protein: ASSPVGQGTMNTEAF

clone size: NA
J gene: TRBJ2-3
V gene: TRBV29-1
CDR3 protein: SVDMVGLLVDTQY

clone size: NA
J gene: TRBJ2-7
V gene: TRBV9
CDR3 protein: ASSRSSSGRAYEQY

clone size: NA
J gene: TRBJ2-1
V gene: TRBV7-2
CDR3 protein: ASSPREEKDEQF

clone size: many
J gene: TRBJ1-2
V gene: TRBV7-9
CDR3 protein: ASSLSSPGGGYT

clone size: NA
J gene: TRBJ2-7
V gene: TRBV9
CDR3 protein: ASSPNPREGKQY

clone size: NA
J gene: TRBJ1-5
V gene: TRBV9
CDR3 protein: ASSLYGTDNQPQH

clone size: NA
J gene: TRBJ2-7
V gene: TRBV7-8
CDR3 protein: ASSLGAGKVLSYEQY

clone size: few
J gene: TRBJ2-7
V gene: TRBV4-1
CDR3 protein: ASSQEAGRNYEQY

clone size: once
J gene: TRBJ1-3
V gene: TRBV7-3
CDR3 protein: ASSLTRDSGNTIY

clone size: NA
J gene: TRBJ1-2
V gene: TRBV19
CDR3 protein: ASRAWDRPYGYT

clone size: NA
J gene: TRBJ1-2
V gene: TRBV9
CDR3 protein: ASSSRRGDYGYT

clone size: NA
J gene: TRBJ2-3
V gene: TRBV6-4
CDR3 protein: ASSLSGGQSGGSTDTQY

clone size: NA
J gene: TRBJ2-7
V gene: TRBV11-3
CDR3 protein: ASSLEGGGGYEQY

clone size: NA
J gene: TRBJ1-2
V gene: TRBV29-1
CDR3 protein: SVELTGVGYT

clone size: NA
J gene: TRBJ2-3
V gene: TRBV7-3
CDR3 protein: ASSLRPGQTTDTQY

clone size: NA
J gene: TRBJ1-3
V gene: TRBV7-2
CDR3 protein: ASSLTGGQNTIY

clone size: NA
J gene: TRBJ1-1
V gene: TRBV11-2
CDR3 protein: ASSTGDRGPYTEAF

clone size: NA
J gene: TRBJ2-5
V gene: TRBV10-3
CDR3 protein: ATGGQETQY

clone size: NA
J gene: TRBJ2-7
V gene: TRBV4-2
CDR3 protein: ASSQERLFTGSYEQY

clone size: NA
J gene: TRBJ1-3
V gene: TRBV25-1
CDR3 protein: ASSTGFSGNTIY

clone size: NA
J gene: TRBJ1-1
V gene: TRBV5-1
CDR3 protein: ASSNGQEATEAF

clone size: NA
J gene: TRBJ2-1
V gene: TRBV5-1
CDR3 protein: ASSTGGTGGNEQF

clone size: NA
J gene: TRBJ1-1
V gene: TRBV19
CDR3 protein: ASSSISGSTEAF

clone size: NA
J gene: TRBJ2-2
V gene: TRBV10-3
CDR3 protein: AISEAGGTNTGELF

clone size: NA
J gene: TRBJ2-2
V gene: TRBV13
CDR3 protein: ASSLGRGRTGELF

clone size: NA
J gene: TRBJ1-1
V gene: TRBV5-1
CDR3 protein: ASSLAGADTEAF

clone size: NA
J gene: TRBJ2-3
V gene: TRBV7-3
CDR3 protein: ASSSMLSDTQY

clone size: NA
J gene: TRBJ1-1
V gene: TRBV7-8
CDR3 protein: ASSWPGQGYTEAF

clone size: few
J gene: TRBJ1-5
V gene: TRBV12-3/TRBV12-4
CDR3 protein: ASSSGPGLPQH

clone size: NA
J gene: TRBJ2-1
V gene: TRBV7-8
CDR3 protein: ASSLVGAGRNEQF

clone size: NA
J gene: TRBJ1-3
V gene: TRBV27
CDR3 protein: ASRGGRDGNTIY

clone size: NA
J gene: TRBJ2-7
V gene: TRBV7-3
CDR3 protein: ASSSDGLSSYEQY

clone size: NA
J gene: TRBJ2-7
V gene: TRBV3-1/TRBV3-2
CDR3 protein: ASSPSGRTGAGEQY

clone size: NA
J gene: TRBJ2-1
V gene: TRBV18
CDR3 protein: ASSPKTGGEQF

clone size: medium-sized
J gene: TRBJ2-3
V gene: TRBV7-2
CDR3 protein: ASSSNGGRDTQY

clone size: NA
J gene: TRBJ1-3
V gene: TRBV5-1
CDR3 protein: ASSLGPGLDVTGNTIY

clone size: NA
J gene: TRBJ1-5
V gene: TRBV19
CDR3 protein: ASTTTIYSNQPQH